The clone carrying this T cell receptor (beta chain) has at least ten counts. The antigen remains undetermined. This sample is drawn from a study of read filtering for tumor transcriptome and immune sequencing. Points from the study as a whole: In IR-seq, single-read clonotypes were about 81.9% of clonotypes but 3% to 3.5% of reads.

From 350 to 500 ng of RNA, a library with molecular barcoded alpha/delta and beta/gamma adaptors was made. Via MiXCR, TCRdb re-called the reads, giving one row per CDR3 protein. The sample shows 50,000 or so distinct CDR3 sequences, around 19% of them seen only once. At the time of active disease, bone marrow was collected from every patient. Trimming took 4 bases from V and 4 from J, leaving 11 bases between them. Germline V lookup: CDR1 SEHNR, CDR2 FQNEAQ (reference sequence). There are 14 residues in the CDR3. The material sequenced was a population of CD138-negative cells sorted from bone marrow. This receptor was taken from a donor aged 40 or over with multiple myeloma. The V call is TRBV7-9, the J call TRBJ2-4; D gene unclear. Here the CDR3 reads CASSSPAEKNIQYF. The DNA for the CDR3 is TGTGCCAGCAGCTCCCCAGCAGAGAAAAACATTCAGTACTTC.